These 12 T cell receptor beta chains were sequenced from one sample in a study of blood T cell repertoires in COVID-19. Measured with immunoSEQ multiplex PCR; TCRdb has only the in-frame clones, and not every one. The table shows 17,000 or so clones, with roughly three quarters occurring only once. Specimen: peripheral blood. Receptors originate from a man in his 60s with active or convalescent COVID-19.

This clone is judged medium-sized. An end of the junction does not agree with germline; a read error may underlie this. The rearrangement joins TRBV12-5 to TRBJ2-7; 11 bases map to TRBD2. In germline, CDR1 is LGHNT, CDR2 FRNRAP. This CDR3 is built from 17 residues. CDR3 region: CASGSLLTSGSFYEQYF. The CDR3 coding sequence is TGTGCTAGCGGTTCCCTACTTACTAGCGGGAGCTTCTACGAGCAGTACTTC.

The gene calls are TRBV6-4 and TRBJ2-1; 12 bases fit TRBD2. V shed 2 bases, J shed 8 bases, and the junction held 4 bases outside the gene matches. CDR3 length: 15 amino acids. Per germline, CDR1 MRHNA and CDR2 SNTAGT. CDR3: CASSDGASGRDEQFF. In DNA form, the CDR3 reads TGTGCCAGCAGTGACGGGGCTAGCGGGAGGGATGAGCAGTTCTTC.

This chain links TRBV5-6 with TRBJ1-6, with 7 bases aligning to TRBD1. Germline V CDR1 and CDR2: SGHDT, YYEEEE. V lost 4 bases, J lost 7 bases, and 11 bases stayed unmatched. This CDR3 is 16 amino acids long. CDR3 region: CASSTRQGWPNSPLHF. In DNA form, the CDR3 reads TGTGCCAGCAGCACACGACAGGGTTGGCCAAATTCACCCCTCCACTTT.

The sample holds a few counts of this clone. The chain recombines TRBV18 with TRBJ1-1; possible D gene TRBD1, 6 bases. V lost 2 bases and J lost 7, with 20 bases in between. Germline CDR1 is KGHSH and CDR2 is LQKENI. CDR3 length equals 16 residues. The CDR3 loop reads CASSPVTGMRNNEAFF. The CDR3 DNA is TGTGCCAGCTCACCAGTCACAGGGATGCGAAATAATGAAGCTTTCTTT. Using reference TRBV18 and TRBJ1-1 for the parts outside the CDR3, the full variable domain is NAGVMQNPRHLVRRRGQEARLRCSPMKGHSHVYWYRQLPEEGLKFMVYLQKENIIDESGMPKERFSAEFPKEGPSILRIQQVVRGDSAAYFCASSPVTGMRNNEAFFGQGTRLTVV.

The DNA for the CDR3 is TGTGCCAGCAGCTCACGGACTAGCTCCTACAATGAGCAGTTCTTC. Translating gives CASSSRTSSYNEQFF. V is TRBV7-2 and J is TRBJ2-1; 7 nucleotides align to TRBD2. Germline trimming cut 4 bases from V and 0 bases from J; bases unmatched to any gene: 3. The CDR3 has 15 residues. Germline V lookup: CDR1 SGHTA, CDR2 FQGNSA. The full variable domain, completed using reference TRBV7-2 and TRBJ2-1, is GAGVSQSPSNKVTEKGKDVELRCDPISGHTALYWYRQSLGQGLEFLIYFQGNSAPDKSGLPSDRFSAERTGGSVSTLTIQRTQQEDSAVYLCASSSRTSSYNEQFFGPGTRLTVL.

This chain joins TRBV27 and TRBJ2-5; 8 bases fit TRBD1. Germline values: CDR1 MNHEY, CDR2 SMNVEV (reference sequence). V lost 2 bases and J lost 14; bases outside the gene matches: 10. The CDR3 runs 13 residues. The CDR3 spells CASSLGPGQGPYF. CDR3 nucleotides: TGTGCCAGCAGTTTAGGACCCGGACAGGGCCCTTACTTC.

By share of the sample, this clone is large. V usage is TRBV19 and J usage is TRBJ1-1; 9 nucleotides line up with TRBD1. After removal of 5 bases from V and 1 base from J, the junction contained 11 bases not matched to a gene. Looked up from germline, CDR1 is LNHDA and CDR2 is SQIVND (reference sequence). There are 17 residues in the CDR3. This chain's CDR3 is CASSSDRDRVGNTEAFF. In DNA form, the CDR3 reads TGTGCCAGTAGTTCCGACCGGGACAGGGTGGGGAACACTGAAGCTTTCTTT. Full variable domain (remainder filled in from reference TRBV19 and TRBJ1-1): DGGITQSPKYLFRKEGQNVTLSCEQNLNHDAMYWYRQDPGQGLRLIYYSQIVNDFQKGDIAEGYSVSREKKESFPLTVTSAQKNPTAFYLCASSSDRDRVGNTEAFFGQGTRLTVV.

This CDR3 reads CASGLGTGGPLHF. The CDR3 coding sequence is TGTGCTAGTGGTTTGGGTACAGGGGGACCCCTCCACTTT. The gene calls are TRBV12-5 and TRBJ1-6, with TRBD1 matching 8 bases. J was trimmed by 12 bases and V by 1 base; bases with no gene match: 2. The CDR3 contains 13 residues. Germline values: CDR1 LGHNT, CDR2 FRNRAP.

In its sample, this clone was seen once. The sample has other DNA sequences that encode this CDR3 too. The V call is TRBV30, the J call TRBJ1-4; no firm D call. Germline V CDR1 and CDR2: GTSNPN, SVGIG (reference sequence). V was shortened by 0 bases and J by 8 bases, with 7 bases between the two germline ends. The CDR3 loop spans 12 amino acids. The CDR3 DNA is TGTGCCTGGAGTGTACTCAGGGAAAAACTGTTTTTT. Encoded protein: CAWSVLREKLFF.

The chain is built from TRBV28 and TRBJ2-5; 13 nucleotides line up with TRBD2. CDR1 and CDR2 from the germline V gene are MDHEN and SYDVKM. V dropped 2 bases and J dropped 4; count of bases not matched to a gene: 4. The CDR3 loop spans 16 amino acids. CDR3 in DNA: TGTGCCAGCAGTTTAACTAGCGGGGGGGCCCGAGAGACCCAGTACTTC. It yields the protein CASSLTSGGARETQYF.

This clone was found once. The V and J genes are TRBV3-1 (or the pseudogene TRBV3-2) and TRBJ1-2, with D perhaps TRBD1 (6 bases). V lost 4 bases to trimming and J lost 7 bases, with 13 bases between them. CDR1 is LGHDT, CDR2 YNNKEL, per germline (reference sequence). The CDR3 extends over 13 amino acids. This CDR3 is CASSLQGRAGYTF. CDR3 coding DNA: TGTGCCAGCAGCCTACAGGGTAGGGCTGGCTACACCTTC.

The chain combines TRBV13 with TRBJ2-2, with D unclear. The CDR3 runs 14 residues. Germline loops: CDR1 PRHDT, CDR2 FYEKMQ (reference sequence). Trimming removed 1 base from V and 4 bases from J, with 7 bases in between. The CDR3 sequence is CASSLERGTGELFF. The CDR3 DNA is TGTGCCAGCAGCTTAGAGCGCGGCACCGGGGAGCTGTTTTTT.